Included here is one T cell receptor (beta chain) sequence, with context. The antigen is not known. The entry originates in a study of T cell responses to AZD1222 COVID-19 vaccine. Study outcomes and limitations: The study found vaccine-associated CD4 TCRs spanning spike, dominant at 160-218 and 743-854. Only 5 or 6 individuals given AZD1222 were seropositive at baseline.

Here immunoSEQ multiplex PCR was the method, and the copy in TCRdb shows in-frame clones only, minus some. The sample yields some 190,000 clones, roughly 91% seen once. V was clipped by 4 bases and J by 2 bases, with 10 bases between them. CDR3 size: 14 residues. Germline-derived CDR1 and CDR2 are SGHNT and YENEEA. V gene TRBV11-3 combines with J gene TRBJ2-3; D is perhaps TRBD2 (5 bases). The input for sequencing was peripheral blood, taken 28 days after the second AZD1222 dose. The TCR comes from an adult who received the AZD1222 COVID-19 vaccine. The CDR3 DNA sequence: TGTGCCAGCAGCTCTGACGGGAACACAGATACGCAGTATTTT. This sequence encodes CASSSDGNTDTQYF.